The clone carrying this T cell receptor (beta chain) showed up just once. The entry originates in a study of blood T cell repertoires in COVID-19. Profiling relied on immunoSEQ multiplex PCR, and the TCRdb table lists in-frame clones only, not all of them. Of more than 250,000 clones in the sample, over 75% were seen once. There are 14 residues in the CDR3. Germline CDR1 SGHRS, CDR2 YFSETQ. V lost 5 bases, J lost 3 bases, and 11 bases lay in between. What was sequenced was PBMCs or T cells enriched from blood (not recorded which). The rearrangement links TRBV5-1 to TRBJ2-2, with D perhaps matching TRBD2 (6 bases). The TCR sequence derives from a woman between 18 and 29 years old who had recovered from COVID-19. The CDR3 here is CASSRGLDTGELFF. The CDR3 nucleotides read TGCGCCAGCAGTCGGGGGTTGGACACCGGGGAGCTGTTTTTT.